This T cell receptor (beta chain) was sequenced for a study of shared clonotypes between healthy human individuals. General study results and limits: Blood was the only sampled material, and tissue repertoires likely differ.

Every subset's genomic DNA went evenly onto several immunoSEQ plates. Repertoires were generated with immunoSEQ multiplex PCR, while TCRdb's copy carries only in-frame clones and drops some. The sample lists fewer than 150,000 clones, around 66% occurring once. The table lists this clone with many counts. Its specificity is not known. CCR7-negative CD45RA+ TemRA cells were combined with CD45RO+ cells to form CD8 memory. The sequence was collected from a woman aged 25 to 45 in good health. The sample was memory CD8+ T cells sorted from blood. Subset: CD45RO+ cells pooled with CCR7-negative TemRA cells.

CDR3 in amino acids: CATSGGSNGDIGNQPQHF. In DNA form, the CDR3 reads TGTGCCACCAGCGGGGGAAGCAATGGGGATATTGGGAATCAGCCCCAGCATTTT. This chain joins TRBV15 and TRBJ1-5, with D possibly TRBD1 on 5 matching bases. With 5 bases removed from V and 4 bases from J, the gap between germline ends came to 24 bases. This CDR3 contains 18 residues. Germline V lookup: CDR1 LNHNV, CDR2 YYDKDF (reference sequence).